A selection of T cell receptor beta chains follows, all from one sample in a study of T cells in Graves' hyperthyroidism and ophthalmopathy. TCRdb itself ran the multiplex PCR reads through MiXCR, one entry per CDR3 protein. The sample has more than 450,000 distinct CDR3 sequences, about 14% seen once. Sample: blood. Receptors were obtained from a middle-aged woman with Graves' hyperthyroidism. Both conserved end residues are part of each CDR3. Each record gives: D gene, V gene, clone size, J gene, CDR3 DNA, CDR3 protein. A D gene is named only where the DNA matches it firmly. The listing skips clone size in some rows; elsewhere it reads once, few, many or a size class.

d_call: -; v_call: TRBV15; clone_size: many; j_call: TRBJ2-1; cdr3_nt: TGTGCCACCAGCGGGACCGGAGGCCCCAATGAGCAGTTCTTC; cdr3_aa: CATSGTGGPNEQFF
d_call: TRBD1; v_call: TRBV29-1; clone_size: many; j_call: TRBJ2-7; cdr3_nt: TGCAGCGTTCAAGAGTTCGGTAGGGGACAGGGTCCCTACGAGCAGTACTTC; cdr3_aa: CSVQEFGRGQGPYEQYF
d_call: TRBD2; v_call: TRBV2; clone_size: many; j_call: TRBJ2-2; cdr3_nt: TGTGCCAGCAGTGAAGGAATCCTAGCGGGAGTAGTCGACACCGGGGAGCTGTTTTTT; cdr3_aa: CASSEGILAGVVDTGELFF
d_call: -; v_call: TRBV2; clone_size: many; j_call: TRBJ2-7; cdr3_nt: TGTGCCAGCAGTGATGGCGGGATCTTAGACGAGCAGTACTTC; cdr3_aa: CASSDGGILDEQYF
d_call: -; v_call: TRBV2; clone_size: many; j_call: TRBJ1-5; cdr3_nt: TGTGCCAGCAGTGGCGGGGCAAGGCAGCCCCAGCATTTT; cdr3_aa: CASSGGARQPQHF
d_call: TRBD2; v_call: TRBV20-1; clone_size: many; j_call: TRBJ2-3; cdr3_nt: TGCAGTGCTTGGCGGGGGGGAGATACGCAGTATTTT; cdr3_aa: CSAWRGGDTQYF
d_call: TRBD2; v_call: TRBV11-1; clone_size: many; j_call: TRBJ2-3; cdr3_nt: TGTGCCAGCAGCCCCTTAGCGGGAGAAGGAGATACGCAGTATTTT; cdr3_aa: CASSPLAGEGDTQYF
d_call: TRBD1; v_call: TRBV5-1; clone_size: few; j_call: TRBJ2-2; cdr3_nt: TGCGCCAGCAGAGGGACAGGGTCGGCCGGGGAGCTGTTTTTT; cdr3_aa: CASRGTGSAGELFF
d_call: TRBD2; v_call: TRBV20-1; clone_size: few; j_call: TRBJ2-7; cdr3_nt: TGCAGTGCTAGAGATCCCCCTAGCGGGAGCTACGAGCAGTACTTC; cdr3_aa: CSARDPPSGSYEQYF
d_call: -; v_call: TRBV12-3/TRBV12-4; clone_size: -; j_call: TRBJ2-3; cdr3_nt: TGTGCCAGCAGTTCCCCGTTGGGTAACACAGATACGCAGTATTTT; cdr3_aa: CASSSPLGNTDTQYF
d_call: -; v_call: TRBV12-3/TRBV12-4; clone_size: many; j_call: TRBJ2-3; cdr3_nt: TGTGCCAGCAGTTATGGGGGGGCGGCCACAGATACGCAGTATTTT; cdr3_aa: CASSYGGAATDTQYF
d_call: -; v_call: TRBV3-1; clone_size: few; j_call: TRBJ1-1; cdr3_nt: TGTGCCAGCAGCCTATTCACAGGGAACACTGAAGCTTTCTTT; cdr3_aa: CASSLFTGNTEAFF
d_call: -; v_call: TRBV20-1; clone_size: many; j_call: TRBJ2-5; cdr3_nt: TGCAGTGCTAGTTACGAGGGTCGGGAGACCCAGTACTTC; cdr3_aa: CSASYEGRETQYF
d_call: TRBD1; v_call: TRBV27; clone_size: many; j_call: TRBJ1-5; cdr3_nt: TGTGCCAGCCGGAAAATCGGACAGGTTAGCAATCAGCCCCAGCATTTT; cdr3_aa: CASRKIGQVSNQPQHF
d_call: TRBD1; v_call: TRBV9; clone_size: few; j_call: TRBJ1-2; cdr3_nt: TGTGCCAGCAGCGTAGAGACAGGGGGCGATTATGGCTACACCTTC; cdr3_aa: CASSVETGGDYGYTF
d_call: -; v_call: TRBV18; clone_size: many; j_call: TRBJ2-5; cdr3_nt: TGTGCCAGCTCACCGGGACTTAGAGAGACCCAGTACTTC; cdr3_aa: CASSPGLRETQYF
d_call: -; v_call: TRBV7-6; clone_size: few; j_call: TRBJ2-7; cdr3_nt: TGTGCCAGCAGCCCACAAGAGACAAGGCACGAGCAGTACTTC; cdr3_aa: CASSPQETRHEQYF
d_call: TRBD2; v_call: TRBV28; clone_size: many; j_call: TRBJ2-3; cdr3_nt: TGTGCCAGCAGTTCCGGACTAGCGGGAGCAATGGATACGCAGTATTTT; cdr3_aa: CASSSGLAGAMDTQYF
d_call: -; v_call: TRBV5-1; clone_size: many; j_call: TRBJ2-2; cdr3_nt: TGCGCCAGCAGCGGGGATCTTCACACCGGGGAGCTGTTTTTT; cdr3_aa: CASSGDLHTGELFF
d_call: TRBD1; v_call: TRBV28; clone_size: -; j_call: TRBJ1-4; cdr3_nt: TGTGCCAGCAGGGAGACAGGGCCTAATGAAAAACTGTTTTTT; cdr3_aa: CASRETGPNEKLFF
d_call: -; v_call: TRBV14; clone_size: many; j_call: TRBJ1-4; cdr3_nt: TGTGCCAGCAGCCAAATTGGAGGGAGTGAAAAACTGTTTTTT; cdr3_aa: CASSQIGGSEKLFF
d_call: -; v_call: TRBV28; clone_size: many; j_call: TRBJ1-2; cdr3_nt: TGTGCCAGCGGACTGGAGGGCTACACCTTC; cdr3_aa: CASGLEGYTF
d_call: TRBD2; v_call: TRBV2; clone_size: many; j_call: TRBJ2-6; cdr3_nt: TGTGCCAGCAGAAGGACTAGCTCGAGCTCTGGGGCCAACGTCCTGACTTTC; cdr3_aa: CASRRTSSSSGANVLTF
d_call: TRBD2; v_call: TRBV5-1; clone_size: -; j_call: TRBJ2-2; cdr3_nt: TGCGCCAGCAGCTTGGCAGGGACTAGCGGGAGTAAAACCGGGGAGCTGTTTTTT; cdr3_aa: CASSLAGTSGSKTGELFF
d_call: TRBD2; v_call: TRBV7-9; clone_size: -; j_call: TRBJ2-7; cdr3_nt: TGTGCCAGCAGCTCGACGACTAGCGGGAGGGCCAGTATCGAGCAGTACTTC; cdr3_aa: CASSSTTSGRASIEQYF
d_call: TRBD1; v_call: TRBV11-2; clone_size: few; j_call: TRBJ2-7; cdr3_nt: TGTGCCAGCAGCTCCGGGACAGGGATCGGTGAGCAGTACTTC; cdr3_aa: CASSSGTGIGEQYF
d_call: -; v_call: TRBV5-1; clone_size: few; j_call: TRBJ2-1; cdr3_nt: TGCGCCAGCAGCTACGGGGACGGGACCTACAATGAGCAGTTCTTC; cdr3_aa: CASSYGDGTYNEQFF
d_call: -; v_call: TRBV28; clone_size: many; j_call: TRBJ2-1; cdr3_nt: TGTGCCAGCACTACTCAGGCGGGGGACAGCTACAATGAGCAGTTCTTC; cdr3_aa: CASTTQAGDSYNEQFF
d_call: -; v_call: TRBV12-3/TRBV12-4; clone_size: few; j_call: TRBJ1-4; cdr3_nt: TGTGCCAGCACGGAGGGCAGGACAGCAAATGAAAAACTGTTTTTT; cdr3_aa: CASTEGRTANEKLFF
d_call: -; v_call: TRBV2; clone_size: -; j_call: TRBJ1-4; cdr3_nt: TGTGCCAGCCGCGTGAGCGGGGCGGGTGAAAAACTGTTTTTT; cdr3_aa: CASRVSGAGEKLFF
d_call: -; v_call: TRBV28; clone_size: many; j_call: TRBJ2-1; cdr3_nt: TGTGCCAGCAGTACGAGTGGAAATGAGCAGTTCTTC; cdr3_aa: CASSTSGNEQFF
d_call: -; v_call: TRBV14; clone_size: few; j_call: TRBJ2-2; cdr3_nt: TGTGCCAGCAGTTTCACAGGGAGATCCGGGGAGCTGTTTTTT; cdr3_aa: CASSFTGRSGELFF
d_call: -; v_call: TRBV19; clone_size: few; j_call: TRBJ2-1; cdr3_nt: TGTGCCAGTAGTTCCGGTCCGGGACCGATCTCCTACAATGAGCAGTTCTTC; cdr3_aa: CASSSGPGPISYNEQFF
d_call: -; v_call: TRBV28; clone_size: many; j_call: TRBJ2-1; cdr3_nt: TGTGCCAGTGCTCTAGAGTCTTACAATGAGCAGTTCTTC; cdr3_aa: CASALESYNEQFF
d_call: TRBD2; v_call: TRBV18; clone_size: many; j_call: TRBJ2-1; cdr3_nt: TGTGCCAGCTCACCTAGCGGGAGCCAAAATGAGCAGTTCTTC; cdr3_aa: CASSPSGSQNEQFF
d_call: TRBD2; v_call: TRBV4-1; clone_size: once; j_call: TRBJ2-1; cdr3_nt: TGCGCCAGCAGGGTAAGACTAGCGGGAGGGGTCTATGAGCAGTTCTTC; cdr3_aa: CASRVRLAGGVYEQFF
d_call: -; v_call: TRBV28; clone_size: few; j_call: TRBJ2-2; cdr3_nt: TGTGCCAGCACACAGGGACTATTTGGCGGGGAGCTGTTTTTT; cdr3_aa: CASTQGLFGGELFF
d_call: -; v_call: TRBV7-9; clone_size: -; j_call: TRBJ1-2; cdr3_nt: TGTGCCAGCAGCCTCGACAAGAACTATGGCTACACCTTC; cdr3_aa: CASSLDKNYGYTF
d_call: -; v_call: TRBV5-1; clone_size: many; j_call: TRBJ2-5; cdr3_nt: TGCGCCAGCAGCCTCGACCACCCCAAGTTGGAGACCCAGTACTTC; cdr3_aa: CASSLDHPKLETQYF
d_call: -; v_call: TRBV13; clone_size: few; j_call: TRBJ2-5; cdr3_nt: TGTGCCAGCAGCCGAGGTGGGGGTCAAGAGACCCAGTACTTC; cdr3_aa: CASSRGGGQETQYF
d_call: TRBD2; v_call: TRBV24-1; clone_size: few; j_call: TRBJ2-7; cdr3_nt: TGTGCCACCAGTGATGCCACTAGCGGGACCTCCTACGAGCAGTACTTC; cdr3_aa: CATSDATSGTSYEQYF
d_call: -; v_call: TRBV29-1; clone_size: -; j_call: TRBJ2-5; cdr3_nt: TGCAGCCTCTCGCGGGGTCAAGAGACCCAGTACTTC; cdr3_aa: CSLSRGQETQYF
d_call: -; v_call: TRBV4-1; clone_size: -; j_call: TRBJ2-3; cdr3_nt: TGCGCCAGCAGCCAAGATGAATTAACTAGCACAGATACGCAGTATTTT; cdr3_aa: CASSQDELTSTDTQYF
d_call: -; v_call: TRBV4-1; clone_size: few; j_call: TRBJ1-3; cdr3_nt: TGCGCCAGCAGCCAAGGTACGACAGAACTTCCCTCTGGAAACACCATATATTTT; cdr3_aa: CASSQGTTELPSGNTIYF
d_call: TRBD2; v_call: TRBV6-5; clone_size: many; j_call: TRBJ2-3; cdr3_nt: TGTGCCAGCAGTTACTCGTTAGCGGGAGGGCCCACAGATACGCAGTATTTT; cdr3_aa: CASSYSLAGGPTDTQYF
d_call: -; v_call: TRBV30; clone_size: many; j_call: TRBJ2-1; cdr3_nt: TGTGCCTGGAGCTCGGGGGACGGGAGTCCGCCCTACAATGAGCAGTTCTTC; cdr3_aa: CAWSSGDGSPPYNEQFF
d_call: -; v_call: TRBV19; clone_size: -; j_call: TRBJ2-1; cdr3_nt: TGTGCCAGTAGTATTAAGATAAGGCATGAGCAGTTCTTC; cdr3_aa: CASSIKIRHEQFF
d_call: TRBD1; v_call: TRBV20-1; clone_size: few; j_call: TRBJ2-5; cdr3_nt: TGCAGTGCTAGAGGGACAGGGGAGACCCAGTACTTC; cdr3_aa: CSARGTGETQYF
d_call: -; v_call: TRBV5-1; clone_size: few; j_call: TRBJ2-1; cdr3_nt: TGCGCCAGCTATAAAGGCGACTTTTACAATGAGCAGTTCTTC; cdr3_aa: CASYKGDFYNEQFF
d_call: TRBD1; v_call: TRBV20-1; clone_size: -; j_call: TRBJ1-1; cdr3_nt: TGCAGTGCAGCCGACAGGGTTAACACTGAAGCTTTCTTT; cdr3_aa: CSAADRVNTEAFF
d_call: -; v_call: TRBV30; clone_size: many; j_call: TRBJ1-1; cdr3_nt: TGTGCCTGGAGTATAATGTTGAGGGGAGGTATCACTGAAGCTTTCTTT; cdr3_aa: CAWSIMLRGGITEAFF
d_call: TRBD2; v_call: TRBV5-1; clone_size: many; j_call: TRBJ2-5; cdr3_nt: TGCGCCAGCAGCTTGGGGACTAGCGGGAGTGACGAGACCCAGTACTTC; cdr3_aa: CASSLGTSGSDETQYF
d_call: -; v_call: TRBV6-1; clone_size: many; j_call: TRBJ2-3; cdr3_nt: TGTGCCAGCAGTGAATGGAGAGGGATCACAGATACGCAGTATTTT; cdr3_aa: CASSEWRGITDTQYF
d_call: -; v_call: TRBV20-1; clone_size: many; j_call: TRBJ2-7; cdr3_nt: TGCAGTGCTAGGGACAACTCCTACGAGCAGTACTTC; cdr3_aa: CSARDNSYEQYF